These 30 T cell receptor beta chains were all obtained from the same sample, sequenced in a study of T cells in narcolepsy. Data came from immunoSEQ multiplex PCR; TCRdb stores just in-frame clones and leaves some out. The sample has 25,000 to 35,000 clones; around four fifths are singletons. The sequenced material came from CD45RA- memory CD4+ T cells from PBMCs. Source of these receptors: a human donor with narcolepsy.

CDR3: CASSEYGTAVNEKLFF. The DNA for the CDR3 is TGTGCCAGCAGTGAATATGGTACAGCAGTCAATGAAAAACTGTTTTTT. The rearrangement joins TRBV25-1 to TRBJ1-4; D remains ambiguous. CDR3 length: 16 amino acids. V gave up 0 bases and J gave up 5 bases, with 13 bases separating them. From germline, CDR1 is MGHDK and CDR2 SYGVNS.

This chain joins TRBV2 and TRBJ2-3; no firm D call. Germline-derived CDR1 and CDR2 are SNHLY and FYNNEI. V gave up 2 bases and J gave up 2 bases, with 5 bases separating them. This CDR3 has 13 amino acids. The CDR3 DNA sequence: TGTGCCAGCAGTGAACCTTTCACAGATACGCAGTATTTT. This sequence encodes CASSEPFTDTQYF.

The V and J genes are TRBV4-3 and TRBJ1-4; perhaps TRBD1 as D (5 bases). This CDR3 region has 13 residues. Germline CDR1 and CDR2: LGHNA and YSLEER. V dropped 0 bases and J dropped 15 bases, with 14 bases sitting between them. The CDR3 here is CASSQDLRGALFF. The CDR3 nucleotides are TGCGCCAGCAGCCAAGATTTAAGGGGTGCTTTGTTTTTT.

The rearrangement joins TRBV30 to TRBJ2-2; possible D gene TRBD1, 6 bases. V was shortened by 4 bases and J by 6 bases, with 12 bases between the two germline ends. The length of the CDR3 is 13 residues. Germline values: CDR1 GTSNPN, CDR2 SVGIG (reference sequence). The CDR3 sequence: CAWNRAGAGELFF. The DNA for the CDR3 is TGTGCCTGGAACAGGGCGGGCGCCGGGGAGCTGTTTTTT.

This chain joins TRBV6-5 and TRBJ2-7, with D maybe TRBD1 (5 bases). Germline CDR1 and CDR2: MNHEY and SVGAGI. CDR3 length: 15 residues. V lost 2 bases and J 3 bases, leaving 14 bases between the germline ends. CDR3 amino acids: CASSYGADPLYEQYF. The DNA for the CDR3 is TGTGCCAGCAGTTACGGGGCAGATCCCCTCTACGAGCAGTACTTC.

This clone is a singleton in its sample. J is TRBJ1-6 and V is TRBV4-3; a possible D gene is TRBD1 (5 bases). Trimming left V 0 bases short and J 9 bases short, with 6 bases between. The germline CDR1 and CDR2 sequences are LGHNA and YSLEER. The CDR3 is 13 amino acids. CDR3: CASSQEGGSPLHF. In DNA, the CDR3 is TGCGCCAGCAGCCAAGAGGGGGGTTCACCCCTCCACTTT.

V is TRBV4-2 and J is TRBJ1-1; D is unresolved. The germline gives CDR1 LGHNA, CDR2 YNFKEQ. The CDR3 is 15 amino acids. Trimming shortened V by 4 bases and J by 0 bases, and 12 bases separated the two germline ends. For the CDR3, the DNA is TGTGCCAGCAGCCCGGATGGAGGGATGAACACTGAAGCTTTCTTT. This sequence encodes CASSPDGGMNTEAFF.

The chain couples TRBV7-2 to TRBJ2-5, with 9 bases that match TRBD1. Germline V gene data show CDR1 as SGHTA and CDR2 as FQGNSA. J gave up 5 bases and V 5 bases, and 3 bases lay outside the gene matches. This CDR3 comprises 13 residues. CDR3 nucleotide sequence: TGTGCCAGCAGCACGGGGACAGGGGAGACCCAGTACTTC. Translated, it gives CASSTGTGETQYF.

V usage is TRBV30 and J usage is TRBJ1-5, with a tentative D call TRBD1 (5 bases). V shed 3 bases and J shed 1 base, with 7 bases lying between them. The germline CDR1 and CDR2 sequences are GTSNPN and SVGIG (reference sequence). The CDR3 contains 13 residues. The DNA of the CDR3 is TGTGCCTGGAGGGGGGACAGCAATCAGCCCCAGCATTTT. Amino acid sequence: CAWRGDSNQPQHF.

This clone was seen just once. CDR3 sequence reads: CASSYSGDYGYTF. For the CDR3, the DNA is TGTGCCAGCAGTTACTCTGGGGACTATGGCTACACCTTC. The rearrangement joins TRBV6-5 to TRBJ1-2, with unresolved D. The germline CDR1 and CDR2 sequences are MNHEY and SVGAGI. This CDR3 is 13 amino acids long. V shed 0 bases and J shed 3 bases, with 5 bases lying between them.

CDR3 in amino acids: CASSEGLVAGGKETQYF. The CDR3 DNA sequence: TGTGCCAGCAGTGAAGGTCTTGTAGCGGGGGGCAAAGAGACCCAGTACTTC. J is TRBJ2-5 and V is TRBV2, with 10 positions matching TRBD2. V trimming: 1 base; J trimming: 3 bases; junction bases outside the gene matches: 8. This CDR3 spans 17 amino acids. Germline V CDR1 and CDR2: SNHLY, FYNNEI. Complete variable domain (other parts from reference TRBV2 and TRBJ2-5): EPEVTQTPSHQVTQMGQEVILRCVPISNHLYFYWYRQILGQKVEFLVSFYNNEISEKSEIFDDQFSVERPDGSNFTLKIRSTKLEDSAMYFCASSEGLVAGGKETQYFGPGTRLLVL.

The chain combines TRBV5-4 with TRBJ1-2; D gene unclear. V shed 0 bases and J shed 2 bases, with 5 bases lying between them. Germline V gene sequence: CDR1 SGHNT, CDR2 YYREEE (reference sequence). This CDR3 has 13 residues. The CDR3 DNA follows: TGTGCCAGCAGCTTGGGAGGGAACTATGGCTACACCTTC. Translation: CASSLGGNYGYTF.

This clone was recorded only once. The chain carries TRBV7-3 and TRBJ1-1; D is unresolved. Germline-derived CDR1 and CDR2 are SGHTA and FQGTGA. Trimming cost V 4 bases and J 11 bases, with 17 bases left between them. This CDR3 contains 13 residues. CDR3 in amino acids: CASSSQAHSTAFF. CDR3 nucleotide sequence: TGTGCCAGCAGCTCCCAGGCCCACTCCACTGCTTTCTTT.

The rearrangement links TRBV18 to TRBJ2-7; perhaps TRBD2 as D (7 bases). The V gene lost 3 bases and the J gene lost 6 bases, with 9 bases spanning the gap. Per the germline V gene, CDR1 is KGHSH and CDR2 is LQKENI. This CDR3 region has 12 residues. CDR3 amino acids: CASSPGGREQYF. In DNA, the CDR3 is TGTGCCAGCTCACCGGGGGGGCGCGAGCAGTACTTC.

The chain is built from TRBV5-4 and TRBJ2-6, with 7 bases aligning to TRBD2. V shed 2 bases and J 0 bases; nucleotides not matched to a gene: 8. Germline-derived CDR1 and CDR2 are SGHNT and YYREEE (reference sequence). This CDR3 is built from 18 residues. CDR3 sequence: CASSFLAVWGSGANVLTF. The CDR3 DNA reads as TGTGCCAGCAGCTTCCTAGCGGTCTGGGGCTCTGGGGCCAACGTCCTGACTTTC.

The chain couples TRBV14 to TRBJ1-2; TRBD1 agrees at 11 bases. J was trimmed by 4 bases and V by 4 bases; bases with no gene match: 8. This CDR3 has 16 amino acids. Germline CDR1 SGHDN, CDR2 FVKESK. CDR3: CASSRLGQGDSYGYTF. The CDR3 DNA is TGTGCCAGCAGCCGATTGGGACAGGGGGATAGCTATGGCTACACCTTC.

The CDR3 nucleotides are TGTGCCAGCAGCGTTTTTGTACAGGAATCCTACGAGCAGTACTTC. It specifies CASSVFVQESYEQYF. The chain joins TRBV6-1 to TRBJ2-7; maybe TRBD1 (5 bases). The ends were cut back, 6 bases at V and 1 base at J, with 16 bases in the middle. This CDR3 spans 15 amino acids. Germline values: CDR1 MNHNS, CDR2 SASEGT.

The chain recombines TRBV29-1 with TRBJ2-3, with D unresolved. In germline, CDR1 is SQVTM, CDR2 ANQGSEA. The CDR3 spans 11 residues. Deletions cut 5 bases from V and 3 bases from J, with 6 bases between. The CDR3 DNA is TGCAGCGTTACAGTAACAGATACGCAGTATTTT. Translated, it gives CSVTVTDTQYF.

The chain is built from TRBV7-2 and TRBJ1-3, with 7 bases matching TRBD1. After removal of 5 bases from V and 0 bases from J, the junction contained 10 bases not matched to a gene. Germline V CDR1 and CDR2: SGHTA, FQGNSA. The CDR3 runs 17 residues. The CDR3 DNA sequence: TGTGCCAGCAGCGAAGTCCCGGGACAGTTCTCTGGAAACACCATATATTTT. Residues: CASSEVPGQFSGNTIYF.

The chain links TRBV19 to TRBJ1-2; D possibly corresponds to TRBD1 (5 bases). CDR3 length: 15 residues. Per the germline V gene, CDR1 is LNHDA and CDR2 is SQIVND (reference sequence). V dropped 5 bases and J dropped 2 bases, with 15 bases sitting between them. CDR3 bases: TGTGCCAGTAGTCCCAGGCCAGGGTTCAACTATGGCTACACCTTC. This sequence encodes CASSPRPGFNYGYTF.

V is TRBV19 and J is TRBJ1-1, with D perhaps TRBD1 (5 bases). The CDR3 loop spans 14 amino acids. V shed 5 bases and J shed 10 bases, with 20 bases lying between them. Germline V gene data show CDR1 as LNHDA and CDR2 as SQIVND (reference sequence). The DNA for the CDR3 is TGTGCCAGTAGTTACATTTCAGGGCCAGTTGGAGCTTTCTTT. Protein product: CASSYISGPVGAFF.

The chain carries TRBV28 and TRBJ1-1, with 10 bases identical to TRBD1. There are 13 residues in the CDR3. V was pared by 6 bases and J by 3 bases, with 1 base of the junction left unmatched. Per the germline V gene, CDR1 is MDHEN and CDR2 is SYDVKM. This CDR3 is CASRGTGDTEAFF. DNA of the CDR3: TGTGCCAGCAGGGGGACAGGGGACACTGAAGCTTTCTTT.

CDR3 region: CASSLGDENSDTQYF. The CDR3 DNA is TGTGCCAGCAGCTTAGGTGATGAGAATTCAGATACGCAGTATTTT. This rearrangement joins TRBV7-2 to TRBJ2-3; D unresolved. The CDR3 length is 15 residues. The germline V gene has CDR1 SGHTA and CDR2 FQGNSA. Between the trimmed V and J ends, which lost 1 base and 4 bases, there was a span of 12 bases. Together with reference TRBV7-2 and TRBJ2-3, the CDR3 gives the full variable domain: GAGVSQSPSNKVTEKGKDVELRCDPISGHTALYWYRQSLGQGLEFLIYFQGNSAPDKSGLPSDRFSAERTGGSVSTLTIQRTQQEDSAVYLCASSLGDENSDTQYFGPGTRLTVL.

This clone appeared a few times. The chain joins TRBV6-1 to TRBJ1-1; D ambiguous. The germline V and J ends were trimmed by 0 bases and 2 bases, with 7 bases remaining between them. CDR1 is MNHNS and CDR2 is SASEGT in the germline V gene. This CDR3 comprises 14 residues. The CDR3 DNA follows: TGTGCCAGCAGTGAAGCCCAGTCCAACACTGAAGCTTTCTTT. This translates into CASSEAQSNTEAFF.

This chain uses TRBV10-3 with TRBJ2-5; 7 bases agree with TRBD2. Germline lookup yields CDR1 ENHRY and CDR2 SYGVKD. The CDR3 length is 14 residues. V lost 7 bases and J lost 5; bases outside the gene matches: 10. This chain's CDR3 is CAINEGQGGETQYF. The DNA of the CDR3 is TGTGCCATCAATGAAGGGCAGGGAGGGGAGACCCAGTACTTC.

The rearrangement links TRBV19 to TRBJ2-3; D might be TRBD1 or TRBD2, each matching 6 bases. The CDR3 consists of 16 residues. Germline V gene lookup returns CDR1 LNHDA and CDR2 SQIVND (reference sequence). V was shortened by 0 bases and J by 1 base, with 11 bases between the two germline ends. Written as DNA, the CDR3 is TGTGCCAGTAGTATAGATCTGAGGGGGGGCACAGATACGCAGTATTTT. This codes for CASSIDLRGGTDTQYF.

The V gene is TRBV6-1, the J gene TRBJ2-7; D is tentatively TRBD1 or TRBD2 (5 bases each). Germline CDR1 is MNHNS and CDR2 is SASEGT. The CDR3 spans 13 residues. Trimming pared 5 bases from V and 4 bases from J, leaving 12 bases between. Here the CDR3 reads CASSLTEGYEQYF. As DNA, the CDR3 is TGTGCCAGCAGTTTGACAGAGGGATACGAGCAGTACTTC.

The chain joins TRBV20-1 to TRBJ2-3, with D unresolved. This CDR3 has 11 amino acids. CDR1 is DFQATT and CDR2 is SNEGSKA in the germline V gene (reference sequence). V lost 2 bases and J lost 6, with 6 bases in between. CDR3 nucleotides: TGCAGTGCTAGACCTGTGGATACGCAGTATTTT. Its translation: CSARPVDTQYF.

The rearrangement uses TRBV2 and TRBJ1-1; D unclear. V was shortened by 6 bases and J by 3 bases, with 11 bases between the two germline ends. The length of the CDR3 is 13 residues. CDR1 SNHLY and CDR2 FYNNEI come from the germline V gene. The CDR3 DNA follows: TGTGCCAGCAGGACTCGAGGGTACACTGAAGCTTTCTTT. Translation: CASRTRGYTEAFF. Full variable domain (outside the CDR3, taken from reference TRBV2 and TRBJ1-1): EPEVTQTPSHQVTQMGQEVILRCVPISNHLYFYWYRQILGQKVEFLVSFYNNEISEKSEIFDDQFSVERPDGSNFTLKIRSTKLEDSAMYFCASRTRGYTEAFFGQGTRLTVV.

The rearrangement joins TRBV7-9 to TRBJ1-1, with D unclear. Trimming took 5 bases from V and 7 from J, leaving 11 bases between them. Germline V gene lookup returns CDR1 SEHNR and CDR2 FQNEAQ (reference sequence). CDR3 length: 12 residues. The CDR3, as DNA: TGTGCCAGCAGCCCCACCCGGGATGAAGCTTTCTTT. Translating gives CASSPTRDEAFF.